These 8 T cell receptor beta chains came from one sample sequenced in a study of regulatory T cells in long-lasting Graves disease. Documented time point: persistent/refractory GD, antithyroid drugs over 5 years with positive TRAb. Following extraction of RNA from PBMCs, that RNA was used to make the TCR library. Assembly of TCR beta libraries relied on iRepertoire HTBI primers together with Arm-PCR of CDR3 regions. TCRdb analysed the multiplex PCR reads with MiXCR anew, one entry per CDR3 protein. The sample has 600,000 to 850,000 distinct CDR3 sequences, approximately 29% seen once. The sequences come from peripheral blood mononuclear cells (PBMCs), collected when the disease was refractory, from a patient treated with antithyroid drugs. The receptors were sampled from a female donor with Graves disease.

V is TRBV7-8 and J is TRBJ1-3; unclear D gene. The germline CDR1 and CDR2 sequences are SGHVS and FQNEAQ. V was trimmed by 1 base and J by 4 bases, leaving 11 bases between them. This CDR3 contains 15 residues. This CDR3 is CASSLDATGGNTIYF. The CDR3 DNA is TGTGCCAGCAGCTTAGACGCCACCGGGGGAAACACCATATATTTT.

The chain carries TRBV29-1 and TRBJ1-5; 10 positions match TRBD1. CDR3 length equals 14 residues. Germline V gives CDR1 SQVTM, CDR2 ANQGSEA. V gave up 6 bases and J gave up 4 bases; unmatched junction bases: 6. CDR3 sequence (DNA): TGCAGCGTAGCCGGGACAGGGGCGAATCAGCCCCAGCATTTT. Protein: CSVAGTGANQPQHF.

The rearrangement links TRBV6-5 to TRBJ1-2; perhaps TRBD1 as D (6 bases). CDR1 and CDR2 (germline): MNHEY, SVGAGI. The CDR3 is 14 amino acids. Trimming took 0 bases from V and 8 from J, leaving 13 bases between them. The CDR3 loop reads CASSYSGAGVGYTF. DNA for the CDR3: TGTGCCAGCAGTTACTCGGGGGCTGGCGTAGGCTACACCTTC.

The rearrangement links TRBV5-1 to TRBJ2-2, with TRBD1 matching 9 bases. From germline, CDR1 is SGHRS and CDR2 YFSETQ. CDR3 length: 15 amino acids. The J segment lost 4 bases and the V segment lost 4 bases, leaving 5 bases of the junction unmatched. In DNA form, the CDR3 reads TGCGCCAGCAGCATGACAGGGGGGGTCACCGGGGAGCTGTTTTTT. Protein: CASSMTGGVTGELFF.

The chain recombines TRBV20-1 with TRBJ1-5; 9 bases fit TRBD1. The germline CDR1 and CDR2 sequences are DFQATT and SNEGSKA (reference sequence). Unmatched junction bases numbered 10, after V lost 6 bases and J lost 7 bases. The CDR3 is 14 amino acids. The CDR3 reads CSASQQGASQPQHF. CDR3 DNA: TGCAGTGCCTCCCAACAGGGGGCCAGCCAGCCCCAGCATTTT.

The gene calls are TRBV12-3 or TRBV12-4 and TRBJ2-4; a possible D gene is TRBD2 (6 bases). This CDR3 spans 14 amino acids. The V end was cut by 3 bases, the J end by 8 bases, with 14 bases between. The CDR3 sequence is CASSFLGWGDIQYF. The CDR3 DNA reads as TGTGCCAGCAGTTTTCTTGGCTGGGGGGACATTCAGTACTTC.

The V call is TRBV9, the J call TRBJ1-2, with 8 positions matching TRBD1. With V trimmed by 1 base and J by 8 bases, 7 bases remained unmatched. Germline V gene sequence: CDR1 SGDLS, CDR2 YYNGEE. This CDR3 spans 14 amino acids. CDR3 sequence reads: CASSVSDRGWGYTF. CDR3 DNA: TGTGCCAGCAGCGTATCCGACAGGGGATGGGGCTACACCTTC.

This clonotype was seen more than once but under ten times. The rearrangement links TRBV13 to TRBJ2-7; 12 nucleotides agree with TRBD2. Trimming at V came to 4 bases and at J to 0 bases, leaving 4 bases not matched to a gene. The CDR3 extends over 16 amino acids. Germline loops: CDR1 PRHDT, CDR2 FYEKMQ (reference sequence). The CDR3 is CASSSWTSGVSYEQYF. The CDR3 DNA reads as TGTGCCAGCAGCTCCTGGACTAGCGGGGTCTCCTACGAGCAGTACTTC.